Listed below are T cell receptor beta chains from one sample, sequenced in a study of blood T cell repertoires in COVID-19. The repertoire was sequenced with immunoSEQ multiplex PCR; TCRdb's copy has only in-frame clones and lacks some. The repertoire includes about 200,000 clones, approximately 84% of them detected once, and about 1.9% sits in the top ten. Sequencing was carried out using peripheral blood. The receptor set was obtained from a man aged 35-49 years with active or convalescent COVID-19. Both conserved end residues are part of each CDR3. The D gene is left open where the match is weak. The size field is filled for only some rows; it gives once, few, many or a size class.

TRBV12-5	TRBD1	NA	TRBJ2-5	CASGLVVVAGGNEETQYF	TGTGCTAGTGGTTTGGTTGTTGTGGCAGGGGGCAACGAAGAGACCCAGTACTTC
TRBV5-8	NA	NA	TRBJ2-3	CASSLGQASTDTQYF	TGTGCCAGCAGCTTGGGACAGGCTAGCACAGATACGCAGTATTTT
TRBV19	TRBD1	NA	TRBJ1-1	CASSPGQTNTEAFF	TGTGCCAGTAGCCCGGGACAGACGAACACTGAAGCTTTCTTT
TRBV9	TRBD2	NA	TRBJ2-5	CASSDGGTSIETQYF	TGTGCCAGCAGCGACGGGGGGACTAGTATCGAGACCCAGTACTTC
TRBV7-3	NA	NA	TRBJ2-7	CASSLMLRSIPYEQYF	TGTGCCAGCAGCTTAATGTTGCGGTCTATACCCTACGAGCAGTACTTC
TRBV5-4	TRBD1	NA	TRBJ1-4	CASTQDRENEKLFF	TGTGCCAGCACCCAGGACAGGGAAAATGAAAAACTGTTTTTT
TRBV29-1	NA	NA	TRBJ2-5	CSVEYGGQETQYF	TGCAGCGTTGAATACGGGGGCCAAGAGACCCAGTACTTC
TRBV19	NA	few	TRBJ2-7	CASSIGRAYEQYF	TGTGCCAGTAGTATCGGCAGGGCCTACGAGCAGTACTTC
TRBV30	NA	NA	TRBJ2-1	CAVNGGGSSYNEQFF	TGTGCCGTTAACGGCGGAGGGAGCTCCTACAATGAGCAGTTCTTC
TRBV28	TRBD1	NA	TRBJ1-5	CASTLGTGRNQPQHF	TGTGCCAGCACCTTGGGGACAGGCCGCAATCAGCCCCAGCATTTT
TRBV24-1	NA	NA	TRBJ1-5	CATSDLLGGPQHF	TGTGCCACCAGTGATTTGCTCGGTGGGCCCCAGCATTTT
TRBV28	TRBD2	NA	TRBJ2-5	CASSPKAGVKETQYF	TGTGCCAGCAGTCCAAAAGCGGGGGTCAAGGAGACCCAGTACTTC
TRBV7-9	NA	once	TRBJ1-5	CASSLDAGGNQPQHF	TGTGCCAGCAGCCTTGATGCAGGGGGCAATCAGCCCCAGCATTTT
TRBV5-1	TRBD1	NA	TRBJ2-1	CASSEGTGVLGEQFF	TGCGCCAGCAGCGAAGGGACAGGGGTACTGGGAGAGCAGTTCTTC
TRBV7-9	TRBD2	NA	TRBJ2-3	CASSLYLGLNTDTQYF	TGTGCCAGCAGCTTATATTTGGGACTAAACACAGATACGCAGTATTTT
TRBV29-1	NA	NA	TRBJ1-1	CSVEAGAGVNTEAFF	TGCAGCGTTGAAGCCGGCGCGGGGGTGAACACTGAAGCTTTCTTT
TRBV2	NA	NA	TRBJ2-7	CASVTWTGTYEQYF	TGTGCCAGCGTAACCTGGACCGGGACCTACGAGCAGTACTTC
TRBV5-6	TRBD1	NA	TRBJ1-5	CASSLDRGQYSNQPQHF	TGTGCCAGCAGCTTGGATCGGGGACAGTATAGCAATCAGCCCCAGCATTTT
TRBV12-5	NA	once	TRBJ2-1	CASGLVLSRFNEQFF	TGTGCTAGTGGTTTGGTACTGAGCCGGTTCAATGAGCAGTTCTTC
TRBV7-8	TRBD1	once	TRBJ2-4	CASIPDRGLAKNIQYF	TGTGCCAGCATTCCCGACAGGGGACTAGCCAAAAACATTCAGTACTTC
TRBV19	NA	NA	TRBJ1-2	CASSIDKMAYGYTF	TGTGCCAGTAGTATAGATAAGATGGCTTATGGCTACACCTTC
TRBV19	NA	NA	TRBJ1-5	CASTDAGLLGQPQHF	TGTGCCAGTACCGATGCGGGCCTTCTGGGCCAGCCCCAGCATTTT
TRBV9	TRBD1	NA	TRBJ1-5	CASSPGQGGSNQPQHF	TGTGCCAGCAGCCCCGGACAGGGTGGGAGCAATCAGCCCCAGCATTTT
TRBV19	NA	NA	TRBJ1-6	CASSQGSSYNSPLHF	TGTGCCAGTAGTCAGGGGAGCTCCTATAATTCACCCCTCCACTTT
TRBV30	TRBD2	few	TRBJ2-3	CAWSGRPGTRDTQYF	TGTGCCTGGAGTGGGCGACCCGGGACTAGAGATACGCAGTATTTT
TRBV5-5	NA	NA	TRBJ2-1	CASSLGQAYNEQFF	TGTGCCAGCAGCTTGGGACAGGCATACAATGAGCAGTTCTTC
TRBV29-1	NA	NA	TRBJ1-1	CSVDTGFTEAFF	TGCAGCGTTGACACAGGGTTTACTGAAGCTTTCTTT
TRBV2	NA	NA	TRBJ1-3	CASMVGTDGNTIYF	TGTGCCAGCATGGTGGGGACTGACGGAAACACCATATATTTT
TRBV9	NA	NA	TRBJ1-5	CASSATGFQPQHF	TGTGCCAGCAGCGCCACAGGGTTTCAGCCCCAGCATTTT
TRBV9	NA	NA	TRBJ1-1	CASSVVTENTEAFF	TGTGCCAGCAGCGTAGTAACAGAGAACACTGAAGCTTTCTTT